These 30 T cell receptor beta chains share one sample of origin, sequenced in a study of PD-L1 blockade in urothelial cancer. Documented time point: peripheral blood 6 weeks after treatment start. Libraries were prepared by immunoSEQ multiplex PCR; TCRdb keeps only in-frame clonotypes and omits some of them. This sample has about 29,000 clones, with approximately 80% found just once. The specimen comprised PBMCs, sampled around atezolizumab (anti-PD-L1) treatment. These receptors came from a man aged 65-85 years with urothelial cancer.

V gene TRBV28 combines with J gene TRBJ1-2; 8 bases map to TRBD1. With V trimmed by 5 bases and J by 3 bases, 11 bases remained unmatched. The germline gives CDR1 MDHEN, CDR2 SYDVKM. This CDR3 contains 16 residues. The CDR3 loop is CASSPEGQALDYGYTF. The CDR3 DNA reads TGTGCCAGCAGTCCAGAGGGACAGGCACTCGACTATGGCTACACCTTC.

CDR3 nucleotides: TGTGCCAGCAGCAGGACCGGGAGAAACACCATATATTTT. Encoded protein: CASSRTGRNTIYF. The chain is built from TRBV2 and TRBJ1-3; unclear D gene. The germline gives CDR1 SNHLY, CDR2 FYNNEI. This CDR3 comprises 13 residues. V was cut by 6 bases and J by 5 bases, with 11 bases left in between.

The rearrangement joins TRBV5-1 to TRBJ2-7; D remains ambiguous. CDR3 size: 13 residues. Germline V gives CDR1 SGHRS, CDR2 YFSETQ. V lost 7 bases, J lost 2 bases, and 13 bases lay in between. CDR3 residues: CASGRGSPYEQYF. DNA for the CDR3: TGCGCCAGCGGCCGAGGCAGCCCCTACGAGCAGTACTTC.

This chain joins TRBV6-5 and TRBJ2-5, with D perhaps matching TRBD2 (6 bases). The germline V and J ends were trimmed by 6 bases and 2 bases, with 10 bases remaining between them. There are 13 residues in the CDR3. CDR1 is MNHEY and CDR2 is SVGAGI in the germline V gene. The chain's CDR3 is CASRISGQETQYF. The CDR3 nucleotides read TGTGCCAGCAGAATTAGCGGTCAAGAGACCCAGTACTTC.

The chain has TRBV11-2 and TRBJ2-2, with D possibly being TRBD2 (6 bases). The V gene's germline CDR1 is SGHAT and CDR2 FQNNGV. Trimming removed 0 bases at V and 4 bases at J, with 12 bases between. The CDR3 has 16 residues. The CDR3 DNA follows: TGTGCCAGCAGCTTAGAACCGGGGGTGGCCACCGGGGAGCTGTTTTTT. Residues: CASSLEPGVATGELFF. The full variable domain, in which reference TRBV11-2 and TRBJ2-2 provide the parts outside the CDR3, is EAGVAQSPRYKIIEKRQSVAFWCNPISGHATLYWYQQILGQGPKLLIQFQNNGVVDDSQLPKDRFSAERLKGVDSTLKIQPAKLEDSAVYLCASSLEPGVATGELFFGEGSRLTVL.

J is TRBJ1-1 and V is TRBV6-1; no clear D gene. CDR1 and CDR2 from the germline V gene are MNHNS and SASEGT. V was clipped by 6 bases and J by 3 bases, with 5 bases between them. CDR3 length equals 11 residues. DNA for the CDR3: TGTGCCAGCAGGAGGGACACTGAAGCTTTCTTT. Amino acids: CASRRDTEAFF.

V usage is TRBV6-5 and J usage is TRBJ1-1; the match to TRBD1 covers 8 bases. V dropped 8 bases and J dropped 4; count of bases not matched to a gene: 3. The CDR3 contains 12 residues. The germline V gene encodes CDR1 MNHEY and CDR2 SVGAGI. The CDR3 nucleotides are TGTGCCAGCCTCGACAGGGGCACTGAAGCTTTCTTT. Its translation is CASLDRGTEAFF.

CDR3 coding DNA: TGCGCCAGCAGCTTGGGTGGGAGGAACACTGAAGCTTTCTTT. It specifies CASSLGGRNTEAFF. This chain connects TRBV5-1 to TRBJ1-1, with D hard to call. CDR1 and CDR2 (germline): SGHRS, YFSETQ. This CDR3 contains 14 residues. V was clipped by 0 bases and J by 1 base, with 7 bases between them.

The rearrangement links TRBV6-5 to TRBJ2-3, with 10 bases matching TRBD1. Germline V lookup: CDR1 MNHEY, CDR2 SVGAGI. V gave up 6 bases and J gave up 4 bases; unmatched junction bases: 7. This CDR3 has 15 amino acids. The CDR3 loop reads CASRSWTGGSDTQYF. DNA of the CDR3: TGTGCCAGCAGATCCTGGACAGGGGGATCAGATACGCAGTATTTT.

This chain connects TRBV4-1 to TRBJ1-1, with a weak D call TRBD1 (5 bases). Germline CDR1 is MGHRA and CDR2 is YSYEKL. V was clipped by 0 bases and J by 4 bases, with 12 bases between them. This CDR3 has 15 amino acids. CDR3 DNA: TGCGCCAGCAGCCAAGATCCGGGGGTGGGCACTGAAGCTTTCTTT. This gives the protein CASSQDPGVGTEAFF.

This clone was seen a handful of times. The chain carries TRBV4-2 and TRBJ1-1, with TRBD1 matching 7 bases. Germline CDR1 is LGHNA and CDR2 is YNFKEQ. Trimming cost V 4 bases and J 0 bases; bases outside gene matches: 5. This CDR3 region has 15 residues. This chain's CDR3 is CASSPRTGLNTEAFF. The CDR3 region has the DNA TGTGCCAGCAGCCCACGGACAGGCCTGAACACTGAAGCTTTCTTT.

The chain is built from TRBV5-1 and TRBJ2-7; 14 nucleotides line up with TRBD2. Per germline, CDR1 SGHRS and CDR2 YFSETQ. The CDR3 consists of 16 residues. J lost 5 bases, V lost 4 bases, and 8 bases had no gene match. The CDR3 sequence: CASSGNGTSGSHEQYF. In nucleotides, the CDR3 is TGCGCCAGCAGCGGAAACGGGACTAGCGGGAGCCACGAGCAGTACTTC.

This sequence joins TRBV28 and TRBJ1-5, with 7 bases that match TRBD1. J gave up 1 base and V 4 bases, and 4 bases lay outside the gene matches. CDR3 length equals 15 residues. Per germline, CDR1 MDHEN and CDR2 SYDVKM. The chain's CDR3 is CASSSRRGSNQPQHF. DNA of the CDR3: TGTGCCAGCAGTTCCCGCAGGGGGAGCAATCAGCCCCAGCATTTT. The whole variable domain, filled in from reference TRBV28 and TRBJ1-5, reads DVKVTQSSRYLVKRTGEKVFLECVQDMDHENMFWYRQDPGLGLRLIYFSYDVKMKEKGDIPEGYSVSREKKERFSLILESASTNQTSMYLCASSSRRGSNQPQHFGDGTRLSIL.

Regarding this clone: Sequence at one end of the junction differs from germline and may be a read error. This chain uses TRBV30 with TRBJ2-2, with a weak D call TRBD2 (5 bases). Germline V gene sequence: CDR1 GTSNPN, CDR2 SVGIG (reference sequence). The CDR3 sequence is 13 residues long. CDR3 DNA: TGTGCCTGGAGGGGGTTTTTCACCGGGAAGCTGTTTTTT. As protein: CAWRGFFTGKLFF.

The rearrangement uses TRBV14 and TRBJ1-6, with 7 bases identical to TRBD1. V trimming: 4 bases; J trimming: 10 bases; junction bases outside the gene matches: 10. From germline, CDR1 is SGHDN and CDR2 FVKESK. This CDR3 comprises 15 residues. CDR3 protein: CASSPRDSQRSPLHF. CDR3 nucleotides: TGTGCCAGCAGCCCCCGGGACAGCCAGAGGTCACCCCTCCACTTT.

This clone came up once. The rearrangement joins TRBV7-2 to TRBJ1-5; the match to TRBD1 covers 9 bases. The CDR3 is 15 residues long. After removal of 4 bases from V and 3 bases from J, the junction contained 4 bases not matched to a gene. The germline V gene has CDR1 SGHTA and CDR2 FQGNSA. The CDR3 nucleotides are TGTGCCAGCAGCTCAAGGACAGGGGACAATCAGCCCCAGCATTTT. Encoded protein: CASSSRTGDNQPQHF.

J is TRBJ1-5 and V is TRBV27; TRBD1 aligns across 7 bases. Looked up from germline, CDR1 is MNHEY and CDR2 is SMNVEV (reference sequence). CDR3 length equals 14 residues. The ends lost 6 bases at V and 4 bases at J; junction bases unmatched: 6. The chain's CDR3 is CASRGPRGNQPQHF. The DNA for the CDR3 is TGTGCCAGCAGGGGTCCCAGGGGGAATCAGCCCCAGCATTTT.

This clone was counted between two and nine times. The V call is TRBV5-5, the J call TRBJ1-5, with TRBD1 matching over 8 bases. Germline values: CDR1 SGHKS, CDR2 YYEKEE (reference sequence). The CDR3 sequence is 15 residues long. Trimming cost V 3 bases and J 3 bases; bases outside gene matches: 5. CDR3 region: CASSSGTGSNQPQHF. The DNA for the CDR3 is TGTGCCAGCAGCTCCGGGACAGGCTCCAATCAGCCCCAGCATTTT.

The rearrangement uses TRBV29-1 and TRBJ2-3; 7 bases fit TRBD1. Germline V gene data show CDR1 as SQVTM and CDR2 as ANQGSEA. CDR3 size: 14 residues. V dropped 5 bases and J dropped 7; count of bases not matched to a gene: 12. Here the CDR3 reads CSVLGQASVNTQYF. The CDR3 bases are TGCAGCGTTCTCGGACAGGCCTCAGTGAATACGCAGTATTTT.

The gene calls are TRBV5-1 and TRBJ1-5; 8 bases agree with TRBD1. The germline V gene has CDR1 SGHRS and CDR2 YFSETQ. J lost 5 bases, V lost 5 bases, and 3 bases had no gene match. This CDR3 region has 13 residues. The CDR3 DNA sequence: TGCGCCAGCAGTACGACAGGGGATCAGCCCCAGCATTTT. Amino acids: CASSTTGDQPQHF.

A single count supports this clone. This chain links TRBV28 with TRBJ2-1; possibly TRBD2 for D (6 bases). The CDR3 loop spans 12 amino acids. V lost 6 bases and J lost 15, with 18 bases in between. In germline, CDR1 is MDHEN, CDR2 SYDVKM. CDR3 in DNA: TGTGCCAGCAGCCTCGGTAGCGGTAGGTGGTTCTTC. Its protein product is CASSLGSGRWFF.

This clone was seen only once. V gene TRBV11-3 combines with J gene TRBJ2-1; tentatively, D is TRBD1 (7 bases). CDR3 length: 15 residues. V was pared by 3 bases and J by 2 bases, with 11 bases between. Germline V lookup: CDR1 SGHNT, CDR2 YENEEA. CDR3 DNA: TGTGCCAGCAGCTTGCGGGACAGCCCCTACAATGAGCAGTTCTTC. It translates to CASSLRDSPYNEQFF.

The rearrangement links TRBV28 to TRBJ2-7; no definite D call. V was shortened by 7 bases and J by 2 bases, with 21 bases between the two germline ends. Looked up from germline, CDR1 is MDHEN and CDR2 is SYDVKM. The CDR3 is made up of 16 amino acids. This CDR3 is CASTPLQATDPYEQYF. CDR3 nucleotide sequence: TGTGCCAGCACCCCCCTTCAGGCGACCGACCCCTACGAGCAGTACTTC.

In this sample, this clone turned up a few times. V gene TRBV5-4 combines with J gene TRBJ2-2; 7 nucleotides agree with TRBD1. The CDR3 runs 15 residues. Germline V gene sequence: CDR1 SGHNT, CDR2 YYREEE (reference sequence). With V trimmed by 0 bases and J by 1 base, 0 bases remained unmatched. The CDR3 reads CASSLGQGNTGELFF. The CDR3 coding sequence is TGTGCCAGCAGCTTGGGACAGGGGAACACCGGGGAGCTGTTTTTT. The full variable domain, in which reference TRBV5-4 and TRBJ2-2 provide the parts outside the CDR3, is ETGVTQSPTHLIKTRGQQVTLRCSSQSGHNTVSWYQQALGQGPQFIFQYYREEENGRGNFPPRFSGLQFPNYSSELNVNALELDDSALYLCASSLGQGNTGELFFGEGSRLTVL.

This chain joins TRBV5-1 and TRBJ2-5, with D possibly matching TRBD2 (6 bases). Germline CDR1 and CDR2: SGHRS and YFSETQ. Trimming removed 7 bases at V and 6 bases at J, with 22 bases between. The CDR3 is 15 residues long. In DNA form, the CDR3 reads TGCGCCAGCGATACCCCCCCGGGAGCAGGGAAGACCCAGTACTTC. This translates into CASDTPPGAGKTQYF.

In its sample, this clone was seen once. The chain couples TRBV19 to TRBJ2-1; maybe TRBD1 (5 bases). Trimming left V 2 bases short and J 8 bases short, with 16 bases between. The CDR3 sequence is 15 residues long. Germline lookup yields CDR1 LNHDA and CDR2 SQIVND (reference sequence). As DNA, the CDR3 is TGTGCCAGTAGTATACTCGGGTCAGGGATCTATGAGCAGTTCTTC. Encoded protein: CASSILGSGIYEQFF.

The chain carries TRBV7-2 and TRBJ1-2; TRBD1 might be the D (6 bases). V was shortened by 5 bases and J by 8 bases, with 15 bases between the two germline ends. Germline V gene lookup returns CDR1 SGHTA and CDR2 FQGNSA. This CDR3 contains 13 residues. CDR3 DNA: TGTGCCAGCAGCCCACGGGGGGCGGGAGGCTACACCTTC. This translates into CASSPRGAGGYTF.

The chain uses TRBV5-4 and TRBJ2-1, with a weak D call TRBD1 (6 bases). V lost 7 bases and J lost 5, with 25 bases in between. This CDR3 has 17 residues. The germline CDR1 and CDR2 sequences are SGHNT and YYREEE (reference sequence). The CDR3 sequence: CASSDSIGSNMDNEQFF. In nucleotides, the CDR3 is TGTGCCAGCTCGGACAGCATAGGGTCAAATATGGACAATGAGCAGTTCTTC.

The chain links TRBV5-1 to TRBJ1-1; 9 bases are shared with TRBD1. CDR1 and CDR2 (germline): SGHRS, YFSETQ. V lost 3 bases, J lost 1 base, and 4 bases stayed unmatched. CDR3 size: 15 residues. The CDR3 reads CASSWTDRGNTEAFF. The DNA of the CDR3 is TGCGCCAGCAGCTGGACGGACAGGGGGAACACTGAAGCTTTCTTT.

The rearrangement joins TRBV27 to TRBJ2-7, with 12 bases lining up with TRBD2. Germline V CDR1 and CDR2: MNHEY, SMNVEV (reference sequence). J was trimmed by 0 bases and V by 6 bases; bases with no gene match: 3. This CDR3 spans 15 amino acids. The CDR3 loop is CASRGLAGSSYEQYF. Here the CDR3 DNA reads TGTGCCAGCAGAGGACTAGCGGGAAGCTCCTACGAGCAGTACTTC.